This T cell receptor (beta chain) was captured by sequencing in a study of blood T cell repertoires in COVID-19. CDR1 is SGHAT, CDR2 FQNNGV, per germline. CDR3 length: 14 amino acids. The V segment lost 5 bases and the J segment 6 bases; nucleotides outside the gene matches: 7. Using immunoSEQ multiplex PCR, the repertoire was profiled, and TCRdb retains in-frame clones only, with some absent. Among 250,000 to 350,000 clones listed, roughly nine tenths were seen once. The receptor was isolated from a woman aged 50 to 60 who had been exposed to COVID-19. The gene calls are TRBV11-2 and TRBJ1-1; 9 positions agree with TRBD1. Sequenced sample: PBMCs or T cells enriched from blood (not recorded which). CDR3 in amino acids: CASSRGQGSAEAFF. The CDR3 nucleotides are TGTGCCAGCAGCCGAGGACAGGGGAGCGCTGAAGCTTTCTTT. Full variable domain (rest looked up from reference TRBV11-2 and TRBJ1-1): EAGVAQSPRYKIIEKRQSVAFWCNPISGHATLYWYQQILGQGPKLLIQFQNNGVVDDSQLPKDRFSAERLKGVDSTLKIQPAKLEDSAVYLCASSRGQGSAEAFFGQGTRLTVV.